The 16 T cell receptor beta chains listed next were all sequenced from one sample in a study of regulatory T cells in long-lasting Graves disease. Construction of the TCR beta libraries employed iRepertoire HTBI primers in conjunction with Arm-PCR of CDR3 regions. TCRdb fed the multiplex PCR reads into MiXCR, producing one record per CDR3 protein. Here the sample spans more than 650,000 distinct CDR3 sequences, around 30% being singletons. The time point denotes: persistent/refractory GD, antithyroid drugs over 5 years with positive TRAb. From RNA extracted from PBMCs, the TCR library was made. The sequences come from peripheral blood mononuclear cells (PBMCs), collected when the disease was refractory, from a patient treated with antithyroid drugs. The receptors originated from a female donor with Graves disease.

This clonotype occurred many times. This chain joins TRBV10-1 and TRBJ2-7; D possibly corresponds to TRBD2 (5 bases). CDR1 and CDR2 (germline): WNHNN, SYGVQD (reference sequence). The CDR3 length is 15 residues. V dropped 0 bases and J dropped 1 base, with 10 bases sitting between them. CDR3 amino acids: CASSESGGRSYEQYF. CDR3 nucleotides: TGCGCCAGCAGTGAGTCAGGAGGCAGATCCTACGAGCAGTACTTC.

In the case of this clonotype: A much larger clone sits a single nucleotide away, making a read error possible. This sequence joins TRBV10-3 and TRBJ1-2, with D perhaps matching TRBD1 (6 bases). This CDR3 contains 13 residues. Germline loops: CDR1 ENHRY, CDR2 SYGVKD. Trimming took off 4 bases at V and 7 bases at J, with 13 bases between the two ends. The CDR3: CAISGRSGAGYTF. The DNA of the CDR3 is TGTGCCATCAGTGGGAGGTCAGGGGCTGGCTACACCTTC.

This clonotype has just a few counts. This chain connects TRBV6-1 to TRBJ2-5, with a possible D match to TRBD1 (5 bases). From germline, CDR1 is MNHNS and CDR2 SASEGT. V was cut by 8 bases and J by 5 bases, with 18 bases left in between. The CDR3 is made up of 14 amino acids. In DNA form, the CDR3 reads TGTGCCAGCTCCATCCAGGGCCGTAGGGAGACCCAGTACTTC. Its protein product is CASSIQGRRETQYF.

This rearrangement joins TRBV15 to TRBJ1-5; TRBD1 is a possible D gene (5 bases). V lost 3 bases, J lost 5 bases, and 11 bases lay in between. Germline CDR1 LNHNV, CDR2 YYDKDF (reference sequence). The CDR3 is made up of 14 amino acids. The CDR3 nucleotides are TGTGCCACCAGCAGTCACCGGGGGGATCAGCCCCAGCATTTT. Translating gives CATSSHRGDQPQHF.

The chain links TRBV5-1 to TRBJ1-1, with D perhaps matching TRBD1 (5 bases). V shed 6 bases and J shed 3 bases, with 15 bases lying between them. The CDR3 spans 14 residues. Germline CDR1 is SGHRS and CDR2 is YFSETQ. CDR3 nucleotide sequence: TGCGCCAGCAATATGGAGGGGCGATACACTGAAGCTTTCTTT. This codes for CASNMEGRYTEAFF. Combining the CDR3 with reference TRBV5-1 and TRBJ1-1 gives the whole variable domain KAGVTQTPRYLIKTRGQQVTLSCSPISGHRSVSWYQQTPGQGLQFLFEYFSETQRNKGNFPGRFSGRQFSNSRSEMNVSTLELGDSALYLCASNMEGRYTEAFFGQGTRLTVV.

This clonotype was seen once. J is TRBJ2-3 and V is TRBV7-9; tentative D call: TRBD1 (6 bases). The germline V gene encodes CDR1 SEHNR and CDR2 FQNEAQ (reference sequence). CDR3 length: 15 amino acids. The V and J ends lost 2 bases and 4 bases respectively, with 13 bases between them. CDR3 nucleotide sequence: TGTGCCAGCAGCTTAACGGCCAGGGGAGCAGATACGCAGTATTTT. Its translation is CASSLTARGADTQYF. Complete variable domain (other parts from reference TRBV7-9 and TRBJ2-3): DTGVSQNPRHKITKRGQNVTFRCDPISEHNRLYWYRQTLGQGPEFLTYFQNEAQLEKSRLLSDRFSAERPKGSFSTLEIQRTEQGDSAMYLCASSLTARGADTQYFGPGTRLTVL.

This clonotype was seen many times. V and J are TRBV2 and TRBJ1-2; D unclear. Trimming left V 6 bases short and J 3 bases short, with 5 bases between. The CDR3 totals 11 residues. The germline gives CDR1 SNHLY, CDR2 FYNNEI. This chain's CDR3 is CASRADYGYTF. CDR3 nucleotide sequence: TGTGCCAGCAGGGCGGACTATGGCTACACCTTC.

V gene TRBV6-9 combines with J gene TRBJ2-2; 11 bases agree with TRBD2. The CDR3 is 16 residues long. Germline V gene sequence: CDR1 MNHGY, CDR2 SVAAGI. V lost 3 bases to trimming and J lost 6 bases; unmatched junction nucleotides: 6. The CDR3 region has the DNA TGTGCCAGCAGTTACTTAGCGGGAGGGCCGGCCGGGGAGCTGTTTTTT. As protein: CASSYLAGGPAGELFF.

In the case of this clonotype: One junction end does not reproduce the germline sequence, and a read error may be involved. The chain's CDR3 is CASNERQANTEAFF. CDR3 bases: TGTGCCAGCAATGAAAGACAGGCAAACACTGAAGCTTTCTTT. The genes are TRBV2 and TRBJ1-1; D perhaps matches TRBD1 (6 bases). Germline CDR1 reads SNHLY; CDR2 reads FYNNEI. There are 14 residues in the CDR3.

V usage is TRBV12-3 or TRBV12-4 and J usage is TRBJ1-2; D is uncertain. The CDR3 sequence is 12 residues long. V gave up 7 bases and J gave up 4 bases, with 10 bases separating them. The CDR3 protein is CASNSDGYGYTF. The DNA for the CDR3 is TGTGCCAGCAACTCGGACGGCTATGGCTACACCTTC.

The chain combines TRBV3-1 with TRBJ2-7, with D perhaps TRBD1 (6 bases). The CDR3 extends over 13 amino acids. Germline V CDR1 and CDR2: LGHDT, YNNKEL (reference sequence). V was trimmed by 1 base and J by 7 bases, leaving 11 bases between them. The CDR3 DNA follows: TGTGCCAGCAGCCAAGGACCCCAGGGGGAGCAGTACTTC. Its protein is CASSQGPQGEQYF.

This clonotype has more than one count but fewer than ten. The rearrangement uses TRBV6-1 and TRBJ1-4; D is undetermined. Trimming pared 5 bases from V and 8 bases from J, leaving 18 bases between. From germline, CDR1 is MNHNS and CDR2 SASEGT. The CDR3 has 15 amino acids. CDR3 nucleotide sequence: TGTGCCAGCAGTCGTATCAGCGTGGGGTTAGAAAAACTGTTTTTT. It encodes CASSRISVGLEKLFF.

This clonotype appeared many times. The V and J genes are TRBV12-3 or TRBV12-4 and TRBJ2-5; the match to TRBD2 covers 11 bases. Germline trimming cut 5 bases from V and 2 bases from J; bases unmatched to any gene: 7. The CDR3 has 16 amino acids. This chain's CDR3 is CASSRIAGGWQETQYF. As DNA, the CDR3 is TGTGCCAGCAGTCGAATAGCGGGAGGGTGGCAAGAGACCCAGTACTTC.

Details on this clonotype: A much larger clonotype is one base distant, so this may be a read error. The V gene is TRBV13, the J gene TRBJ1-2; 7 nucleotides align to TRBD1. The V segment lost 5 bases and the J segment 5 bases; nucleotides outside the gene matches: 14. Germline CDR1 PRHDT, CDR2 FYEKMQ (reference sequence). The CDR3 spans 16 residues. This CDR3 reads CASSARDRPSLYGYTF. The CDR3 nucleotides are TGTGCCAGCAGCGCACGGGACAGACCCTCTCTTTATGGCTACACCTTC.

CDR3 coding DNA: TGTGCCAGCAGTGAAGGGGAAACTTCTCGCAATCAGCCCCAGCATTTT. It is translated as CASSEGETSRNQPQHF. The chain combines TRBV6-1 with TRBJ1-5; no firm D call. CDR1 and CDR2 from the germline V gene are MNHNS and SASEGT. CDR3 length: 16 residues. V gave up 1 base and J gave up 2 bases, with 12 bases separating them.

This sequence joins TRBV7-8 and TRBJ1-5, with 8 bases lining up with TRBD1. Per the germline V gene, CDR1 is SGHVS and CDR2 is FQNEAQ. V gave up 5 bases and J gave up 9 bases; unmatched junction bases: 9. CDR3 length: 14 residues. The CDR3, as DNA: TGTGCCAGCAGCCTCGACAGGGGTGTGAGGCCCCAGCATTTT. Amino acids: CASSLDRGVRPQHF.